Included here is one TCR beta chain sequence, with context. Its antigen is still unknown. No much larger clone is present one base from it, and per-base qualities are unavailable. This entry comes from a study of blood T cells in healthy people across ages (dated by TCRdb to the mid-2010s). Background for the entire study: In model experiments, roughly one uniquely barcoded TCR beta cDNA molecule per two T cells was captured by template switching. The study measured age-related changes in TCR beta repertoire diversity using deep sequencing normalized with unique cDNA molecular identifiers. The donors were divided into four age groups: young (average around 15 years), middle-aged (roughly 40), aged (under 70) and long-lived (roughly 86). For two donors (one aged 18 to 30 and one aged 80 or older), the study analyzed two additional independent replicas of 1 million unique cDNA reads from the same blood draw.

The roughly 39 donors, aged 6 to 90 years, were systemically healthy Caucasian individuals from Russia. Each donor gave 8.5 to 10 milliliters of peripheral blood, collected into EDTA-treated Vacutainer tubes. Ficoll-Paque density-gradient centrifugation was used to isolate PBMCs, with at least 7 million obtained per sample. Total RNA was extracted from PBMCs with Trizol reagent, with at least 6 micrograms obtained per sample. For every donor, an aliquot of PBMCs went through flow cytometry to measure the percentages of naive CD45RAhigh/CD27high T cells. The study at large found these results: There was a strong correlation between observed TCR beta diversity and the percentage of naive T cells measured by flow cytometry. Observed TCR beta diversity per million T cells fell roughly linearly with age, and a significant reduction was already apparent by age roughly 41. Because donor CMV infection status was unknown, age-related changes in expanded clonotypes were potentially confounded. Compared with the aged group, the long-lived group had more naive CD4+ T cells, fewer expanded clones and increased TCR diversity, a pattern suggesting age selection. Estimates of total diversity based on one million sequenced T cells were regarded as lower bounds and as underestimates. Because profiling used bulk unsorted PBMCs, naive and antigen-experienced compartments could not be compared conclusively.

Receptor amplification or capture employed 5' RACE. The sample was run on an Illumina HiSeq 2500. A second PCR of roughly 7 to 11 cycles was performed with a sample-barcoded 5' primer and a J-beta primer mix. Each TCR beta cDNA molecule received a unique molecular identifier from a template-switch 5' adaptor carrying 12 random nucleotides. Each sample yielded at least 2.5 million CDR3-containing paired-end reads. The Mint cDNA synthesis kit, primed by a TRBC-specific oligonucleotide, was used to synthesize first-strand cDNA from all RNA. After uracil-DNA glycosylase treatment, a first 18-cycle PCR used universal primers M1SS and BC2_uni_R on all cDNA. The authors processed their data as follows. For normalization, 1 million high-quality reads were randomly selected from each sample, with every read carrying a distinct molecular identifier. Instead of being binned into consensus sequences, reads that shared molecular identifiers were thrown out. MiTCR, set to a Q25 quality threshold and the strictest error-elimination algorithm, was used for CDR3 identification, clonotype clustering and error correction. Lower-bound total TCR beta diversity was estimated with a nonparametric unseen species model using Euler transformation. TCRdb redid the processing of the public reads, applying fastp at Q25 and MiXCR, and retained in-frame beta chains. Here each entry gathers all rows of one CDR3 protein and keeps the most common genes and DNA. None of the V and J calls come from the authors' own analysis; TCRdb made them. The sample table lists around 520,000 distinct CDR3 sequences, about 25% of them with a count of one. Of the sample, approximately 3.7% is held by the ten largest clones.

The CDR3 contains 16 residues, cysteine and phenylalanine counted. CDR3 DNA only is kept here, 48 bases in frame from base 1. Sequences MGHDK (CDR1) and SYGVNS (CDR2) are obtained from the germline V gene. The junction shows trimming of 1 base on V and 5 bases on J, and the gene matches do not reach 10 bases of it. These data were also filed under a second study, of T cells of mothers and their children. The second study's authors report: Donors were nine systemically healthy Caucasian individuals: three mothers and their six children. cDNA synthesis consumed the entire amount of extracted RNA, loaded at 1.5 ug RNA in each 15 ul reaction. In the second PCR, sample barcodes and 2-4 random nucleotides were introduced via the M1S primer. More than 9 million TCR beta CDR3 reads were obtained from each mother, and some 3 million reads were obtained from each child. Thymic selection similarly shapes TCR recombination output in related and unrelated pairs, with minor effect from inherited differences. Related mother-child pairs always showed normalized repertoire overlap that was slightly higher than in unrelated mother-child pairs, though the difference was never significant. Persistent microchimeric T cell clones were not detected, at a sensitivity of 95 to 100 clones per million clonotypes. In the study, deep NGS was used to compare the TCR beta repertoires of mothers and children, and features distinguishing related mother-child pairs from unrelated individuals were sought. The mean age was roughly 44 +/- 4 years for the mothers and about 10 +/- 4 years for the children. After adapter ligation with NEBNext reagents, the libraries were sequenced on Illumina HiSeq 2000 with 100+100 nt paired-end reads. To avoid cross-contamination, the mother libraries and the child libraries were prepared a month apart and sequenced in separate runs. For each donor, somewhere between 500,000 and 2,000,000 distinct TCR beta clonotypes were identified. Naive TCR beta clonotypes were estimated from low-frequency clonotypes matched to each donor's FACS-determined naive share, without sorting.

The receptor was isolated from a boy younger than 10 in good health. The sequence joins TRBV25-1 to TRBJ2-5; 7 junctional bases match TRBD2. Sequenced input: blood. The nucleotides read TGTGCCAGCAGTGAATTGATCGGCGGGAGAAGGGAGACCCAGTACTTC. It translates as CASSELIGGRRETQYF.